Following are 11 T cell receptor beta chains from one sample sequenced in a study of T-cell memory formation after mild COVID-19. TCRdb reprocessed the 5' RACE reads via MiXCR and lists one record per CDR3 protein. The sample includes fewer than 700,000 distinct CDR3 sequences, roughly 18% of them seen just once. The sample consisted of PBMCs or a T cell subset sorted from them (not recorded which). The receptors originated from an adult woman who had mild COVID-19 (a few samples of this study predate the infection). Cell type and time point are not known.

The V call is TRBV7-9, the J call TRBJ2-5; 9 nucleotides agree with TRBD1. From germline, CDR1 is SEHNR and CDR2 FQNEAQ (reference sequence). V shed 5 bases, J shed 3 bases, and the junction held 7 bases outside the gene matches. The CDR3 covers 15 residues. Written as DNA, the CDR3 is TGTGCCAGCAGCATCGGACAGGGGTTTGAAGAGACCCAGTACTTC. Protein product: CASSIGQGFEETQYF.

This clonotype has only a few counts. This chain links TRBV28 with TRBJ2-3, with a possible D match to TRBD1 (5 bases). Germline loops: CDR1 MDHEN, CDR2 SYDVKM. V lost 6 bases to trimming and J lost 0 bases, with 13 bases between them. The CDR3 spans 15 residues. The CDR3 here is CASRDKDGSTDTQYF. Written as DNA, the CDR3 is TGTGCCAGCAGGGACAAGGACGGTAGCACAGATACGCAGTATTTT.

V gene TRBV29-1 combines with J gene TRBJ2-5, with D perhaps matching TRBD1 or TRBD2 (6 bases each). The CDR3 sequence is 13 residues long. The ends were cut back, 7 bases at V and 1 base at J, with 13 bases in the middle. Germline lookup yields CDR1 SQVTM and CDR2 ANQGSEA. DNA for the CDR3: TGCAGCGGACAGGAGGGTAGCCAAGAGACCCAGTACTTC. It encodes CSGQEGSQETQYF.

In its sample, this clonotype was seen a few times. The V call is TRBV4-2, the J call TRBJ2-1; TRBD2 agrees at 10 bases. The CDR3 extends over 16 amino acids. V was clipped by 0 bases and J by 10 bases; unmatched bases: 9. Germline loops: CDR1 LGHNA, CDR2 YNFKEQ. Here the CDR3 DNA reads TGTGCCAGCAGCCAAGATGGAATAGCGGGAGGCGACGAGCAGTTCTTC. Protein: CASSQDGIAGGDEQFF.

This clonotype was observed a few times. This CDR3 reads CASTQGWGGELFF. In nucleotides, the CDR3 is TGTGCCAGCACCCAGGGTTGGGGCGGGGAGCTGTTTTTT. V is TRBV5-6 and J is TRBJ2-2, with D possibly matching TRBD1 (5 bases). In germline, CDR1 is SGHDT, CDR2 YYEEEE. The CDR3 length is 13 residues. Trimming removed 6 bases at V and 7 bases at J, with 13 bases between.

The V call is TRBV13, the J call TRBJ2-7; the D call may be TRBD1 or TRBD2 (5 bases each). Per germline, CDR1 PRHDT and CDR2 FYEKMQ (reference sequence). V lost 6 bases to trimming and J lost 2 bases, with 11 bases between them. The CDR3 totals 13 residues. The CDR3 region is CASSRDPTYEQYF. The CDR3 DNA reads as TGTGCCAGCAGTCGGGACCCCACCTACGAGCAGTACTTC.

This clonotype turned up a few times. This chain links TRBV7-2 with TRBJ2-1; TRBD2 aligns across 9 bases. The CDR3 consists of 14 residues. Germline V gene data show CDR1 as SGHTA and CDR2 as FQGNSA. The CDR3 here is CASRGLALSDEQFF. The CDR3 region has the DNA TGTGCGAGTCGCGGACTAGCGCTTAGTGATGAGCAGTTCTTC.

This clonotype was seen only a few times. This chain uses TRBV5-4 with TRBJ2-2; 12 positions agree with TRBD2. Losses at the gene ends were 4 bases for V and 7 bases for J; bases not matched to a gene: 5. The CDR3 runs to 15 residues. CDR1 and CDR2 from the germline V gene are SGHNT and YYREEE (reference sequence). The CDR3 DNA follows: TGTGCCAGCAGCCCTAGCGGGAGGGCCGACGGGGAGCTGTTTTTT. Translated: CASSPSGRADGELFF.

This clonotype was seen only a few times. The chain is built from TRBV6-1 and TRBJ1-4, with D possibly TRBD1 on 5 matching bases. The V gene's germline CDR1 is MNHNS and CDR2 SASEGT. V was trimmed by 5 bases and J by 0 bases, leaving 13 bases between them. The CDR3 consists of 16 residues. The chain's CDR3 is CASSPRQTPTNEKLFF. In DNA form, the CDR3 reads TGTGCCAGCAGTCCCCGACAGACCCCAACTAATGAAAAACTGTTTTTT.

The rearrangement uses TRBV20-1 and TRBJ1-3; D may be TRBD1 (5 bases). Trimming pared 4 bases from V and 0 bases from J, leaving 10 bases between. Germline CDR1 is DFQATT and CDR2 is SNEGSKA (reference sequence). The CDR3 is 14 amino acids. CDR3 sequence: CSATDKGSGNTIYF. The DNA for the CDR3 is TGCAGTGCTACGGACAAGGGCTCTGGAAACACCATATATTTT.

This clonotype has more than one count but fewer than ten. This sequence joins TRBV20-1 and TRBJ2-1, with D uncertain. Germline V lookup: CDR1 DFQATT, CDR2 SNEGSKA (reference sequence). Deletions cut 5 bases from V and 7 bases from J, with 15 bases between. The CDR3 is made up of 13 amino acids. The CDR3: CSASSGVQNEQFF. The CDR3 region has the DNA TGCAGTGCTTCTTCCGGAGTACAGAATGAGCAGTTCTTC.